This T cell receptor beta chain was sequenced for a study of T cell changes during pregnancy in multiple sclerosis. With 2 bases clipped from V and 0 bases from J, the junction kept 0 bases outside the gene matches. This CDR3 has 16 amino acids. Germline V CDR1 and CDR2: SGHVS, FNYEAQ. TCRdb keeps only in-frame clones here, not all; method: immunoSEQ multiplex PCR. The sample has about 97,000 clones, more than 85% seen once. This TCR came from a female donor with multiple sclerosis, enrolled in a pregnancy study. The specimen comprised peripheral blood, sampled in the second trimester of pregnancy. The V gene is TRBV7-6, the J gene TRBJ2-3; 12 bases are shared with TRBD2. Here the CDR3 reads CASSLLAGGSTDTQYF. The CDR3 bases are TGTGCCAGCAGCTTACTAGCGGGAGGGAGCACAGATACGCAGTATTTT.